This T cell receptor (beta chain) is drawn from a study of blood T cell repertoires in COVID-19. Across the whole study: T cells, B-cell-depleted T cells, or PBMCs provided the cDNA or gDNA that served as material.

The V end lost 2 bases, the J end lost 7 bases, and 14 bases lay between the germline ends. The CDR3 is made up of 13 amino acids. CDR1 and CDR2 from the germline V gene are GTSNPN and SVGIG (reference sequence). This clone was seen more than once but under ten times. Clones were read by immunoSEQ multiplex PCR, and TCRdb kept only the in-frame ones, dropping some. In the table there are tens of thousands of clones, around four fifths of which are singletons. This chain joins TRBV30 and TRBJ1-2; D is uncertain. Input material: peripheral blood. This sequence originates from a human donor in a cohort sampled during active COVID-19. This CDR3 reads CAWSTVLSLGYTF. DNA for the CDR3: TGTGCCTGGAGTACCGTCCTAAGCCTTGGCTACACCTTC.